The clone carrying this T cell receptor (beta chain) was seen many times. The antigen is unknown. These data are taken from a study of T cell repertoires in cytomegalovirus infection. Study in general: Public TCR beta signature analysis indicated the presence of both CMV infection and matching HLA type. The study, taken as a whole, reports: The ex vivo response showed dominance by HLA-C-restricted CMV-specific TCR beta clonotypes. Based on cumulative public TCR beta family frequency, carriers of CMV plus the relevant HLA were identified.

One entry per CDR3 protein, called by TCRdb with MiXCR from the reads. Of about 260,000 distinct CDR3 sequences in the sample, around 13% are singletons; the top ten hold roughly 8.9%. The V end lost 6 bases, the J end lost 0 bases, and 9 bases lay between the germline ends. The CDR3 is 13 amino acids. The specimen sequenced was PBMCs. This TCR came from a human donor in good health (CMV status not recorded). Some clones in this sample may be carry-over from other donors' samples. This chain joins TRBV23-1 and TRBJ2-7; D ambiguous. TRBV23-1 is classed as an ORF, of uncertain function. The CDR3 spells CASRGPRSYEQYF. CDR3 DNA: TGCGCCAGCAGGGGTCCGCGCTCCTACGAGCAGTACTTC.